These T cell receptor beta chains were read from a single sample in a study of T cell changes during pregnancy in multiple sclerosis. Here immunoSEQ multiplex PCR was the method, and the copy in TCRdb shows in-frame clones only, minus some. The table records about 66,000 clones, 75% to 95% of them present only once. This specimen consisted of CD8+ T cells from peripheral blood mononuclear cells, obtained before pregnancy. The receptors come from a female donor with multiple sclerosis, enrolled in a pregnancy study. CDR3s include the opening cysteine and the closing phenylalanine or tryptophan. Fields, in order: J gene, CDR3 length, V gene, D gene, CDR3 protein, CDR3 DNA. A D gene is named only where the DNA matches it firmly.

TRBJ1-1	13	TRBV5-5	-	CASSLTGATEAFF	TGTGCCAGCAGCTTGACGGGTGCCACTGAAGCTTTCTTT
TRBJ1-2	13	TRBV7-3	-	CASSLTGSYGYTF	TGTGCCAGCAGCCTTACAGGGAGCTATGGCTACACCTTC
TRBJ2-5	13	TRBV2	-	CASRSDNQETQYF	TGTGCCAGCAGATCAGACAACCAAGAGACCCAGTACTTC
TRBJ1-1	16	TRBV27	-	CASSLLPTAMNTEAFF	TGTGCCAGCAGTTTGTTACCGACAGCAATGAACACTGAAGCTTTCTTT
TRBJ2-7	11	TRBV27	TRBD2	CASGGAYEQYF	TGTGCCAGCGGGGGGGCCTACGAGCAGTACTTC
TRBJ2-7	17	TRBV29-1	TRBD2	CSVEERSTSGGPYEQYF	TGCAGCGTTGAAGAACGGTCCACTAGCGGGGGGCCCTACGAGCAGTACTTC
TRBJ2-1	15	TRBV27	TRBD1	CASSWGTGLGSEQFF	TGTGCCAGCAGTTGGGGGACAGGGCTGGGAAGTGAGCAGTTCTTC
TRBJ1-1	13	TRBV19	TRBD1	CATRTGMITEAFF	TGTGCCACACGGACAGGGATGATCACTGAAGCTTTCTTT
TRBJ1-1	14	TRBV5-1	TRBD1	CASSWGQGGTEAFF	TGCGCCAGCAGCTGGGGACAGGGGGGCACTGAAGCTTTCTTT
TRBJ2-7	13	TRBV27	TRBD2	CASSLKWGGEQYF	TGTGCCAGCAGTTTAAAGTGGGGAGGGGAGCAGTACTTC
TRBJ1-4	13	TRBV6-1	-	CAGHGATNEKLFF	TGTGCCGGACACGGTGCGACTAATGAAAAACTGTTTTTT
TRBJ2-5	15	TRBV2	TRBD1	CASSPQTGSQETQYF	TGTGCCAGCAGCCCACAGACAGGGAGCCAAGAGACCCAGTACTTC
TRBJ2-7	15	TRBV11-2	-	CASSLGGEAPYEQYF	TGTGCCAGCAGCTTAGGCGGGGAAGCCCCCTACGAGCAGTACTTC
TRBJ1-1	14	TRBV2	-	CASFTGSWNTEAFF	TGTGCCAGCTTCACAGGGAGTTGGAACACTGAAGCTTTCTTT
TRBJ2-7	15	TRBV5-4	TRBD2	CTSSSLAGESYEQYF	TGTACCAGCAGCTCACTAGCGGGGGAGTCCTACGAGCAGTACTTC
TRBJ2-5	13	TRBV27	TRBD2	CASSFGGGETQYF	TGTGCCAGCAGTTTTGGGGGGGGAGAGACCCAGTACTTC
TRBJ2-7	14	TRBV5-5	-	CASSSTLNSYEQYF	TGTGCCAGCAGCTCTACGTTAAACTCCTACGAGCAGTACTTC
TRBJ2-5	16	TRBV13	TRBD2	CASSLGRGEYQETQYF	TGTGCCAGCAGCTTAGGGCGGGGGGAGTACCAAGAGACCCAGTACTTC
TRBJ2-7	13	TRBV5-6	-	CASSFGQSYEQYF	TGTGCCAGCAGCTTCGGACAGAGCTACGAGCAGTACTTC
TRBJ1-4	13	TRBV27	-	CAGPRGRGGKLFF	TGTGCCGGACCTCGGGGCAGGGGCGGAAAACTGTTTTTT
TRBJ1-5	13	TRBV6-1	-	CASGQPKNQPQHF	TGTGCCAGCGGGCAGCCAAAGAATCAGCCCCAGCATTTT
TRBJ2-7	16	TRBV15	-	CATSPRIQGKGYEQYF	TGTGCCACCAGCCCACGGATACAGGGAAAAGGCTACGAGCAGTACTTC
TRBJ1-6	16	TRBV6-1	-	CASSEVQGVLNSPLHF	TGTGCCAGCAGTGAGGTCCAGGGCGTCCTCAATTCACCCCTCCACTTT
TRBJ2-7	13	TRBV6-1	-	CASSEGRYYEQYF	TGTGCCAGCAGTGAGGGCAGATACTACGAGCAGTACTTC
TRBJ2-2	19	TRBV7-9	TRBD2	CASSLPGTSGGSNTGELFF	TGTGCCAGCAGCTTACCCGGGACTAGCGGGGGCTCGAACACCGGGGAGCTGTTTTTT
TRBJ2-3	14	TRBV30	TRBD2	CAWDSGGPTDTQYF	TGTGCCTGGGATAGCGGGGGCCCCACAGATACGCAGTATTTT
TRBJ2-7	16	TRBV9	-	CASSPPGTGPIGEQYF	TGTGCCAGCAGCCCCCCTGGCACAGGGCCCATAGGCGAGCAGTACTTC
TRBJ1-3	18	TRBV15	-	CATSEGHQGTLSGNTIYF	TGTGCCACCAGCGAGGGACACCAGGGTACCCTCTCTGGAAACACCATATATTTT
TRBJ2-2	12	TRBV29-1	TRBD1	CSGQGSTGELFF	TGCAGCGGACAGGGGTCCACCGGGGAGCTGTTTTTT
TRBJ2-5	14	TRBV7-9	TRBD1	CASSRDRGKETQYF	TGTGCCAGCAGCCGGGACAGGGGAAAAGAGACCCAGTACTTC
TRBJ2-7	14	TRBV7-2	TRBD2	CASSEAGGPHEQYF	TGTGCCAGCAGCGAAGCGGGGGGGCCCCACGAGCAGTACTTC
TRBJ1-1	12	TRBV18	-	CASSPAGTEAFF	TGTGCCAGCTCACCTGCGGGCACTGAAGCTTTCTTT
TRBJ1-2	15	TRBV4-2	-	CASSQGKGGVNGYTF	TGTGCCAGCAGCCAAGGTAAGGGAGGAGTGAATGGCTACACCTTC
TRBJ2-7	12	TRBV19	-	CASSMAGGEQYF	TGTGCCAGTAGTATGGCCGGGGGTGAGCAGTACTTC
TRBJ1-5	15	TRBV19	-	CASRRRQDLNQPQHF	TGTGCCAGTAGGAGAAGACAGGACCTAAATCAGCCCCAGCATTTT
TRBJ2-5	15	TRBV6-1	TRBD2	CASSDLAGSSETQYF	TGTGCCAGCAGTGATCTAGCGGGGTCGAGTGAGACCCAGTACTTC
TRBJ1-3	15	TRBV15	-	CATSRDPNSRNTIYF	TGTGCCACCAGCAGAGATCCAAACAGCCGAAACACCATATATTTT
TRBJ2-7	14	TRBV6-6	-	CASSSPGLGFEQYF	TGTGCCAGCAGTAGTCCGGGGTTAGGGTTCGAGCAGTACTTC
TRBJ2-1	16	TRBV23-1	-	CASSQCGRPPYNEQFF	TGCGCCAGCAGTCAATGTGGGAGACCCCCCTACAATGAGCAGTTCTTC